This record looks at one T cell receptor (beta chain) sequence and its context. What antigen it recognizes has not been identified. There are no base qualities to consult, and no much larger clone falls within one base. Library preparation used 5' RACE. The listed sequencing device is Illumina HiSeq 2000. A universal primer binding site was added through template switching, and the final cDNA carried a unique molecular identifier so that TCR cDNA molecules could be counted accurately. Specific primers in the conserved constant-segment region were used to synthesize first-strand cDNA for the TCR alpha and beta chains. To control for contamination, every cDNA library was double barcoded, receiving both a SMART-Mk sample barcode and Illumina barcodes. Two successive PCR steps introduced TruSeq adapter sequences along with Illumina sample barcodes. The TCR alpha and beta cDNA libraries were sequenced on the Illumina HiSeq platform using custom primers. The source study handled its data this way. MiGEC was used to process raw reads and extract unique molecular identifiers, and MiXCR was used to find CDR3 positions. For each individual, recombination models were inferred using an EM algorithm with the repgenHMM and IGoR tools. The analysis of shared clonotypes was done with the tcR package in R, with sharing normalized by the product of cloneset sizes. Out-of-frame nonproductive sequences were analyzed to study raw recombination free of thymic and clonal selection effects. TCRdb trimmed the raw reads at Q25, called clones with MiXCR and kept productive beta chains. Entries are consolidated by CDR3 protein sequence, retaining the most common genes and DNA. It is TCRdb's table, rather than the study itself, that gives the V and J calls and clone size. This sample holds approximately 590,000 distinct CDR3 sequences; more than 9% were observed only once. Under 3% of the sample is held by the ten biggest clonotypes.

These data belong to a study of identical twins (dated by TCRdb to 2016 to 2017). Looking at the study overall: TCR alpha and beta repertoires from monozygotic twins, unrelated adults of various ages and cord blood were deep-sequenced to test whether fetal clonotypes persist. To rule out contamination, replicate twin experiments were performed at different times with different library preparation protocols. On the study overall, not on this receptor specifically: Recombination models systematically underestimated out-of-frame TCR alpha sharing in monozygotic twins but agreed with sharing between unrelated individuals. A weaker excess of twin sharing was found in beta out-of-frame sequences because the signal-to-noise ratio was lowered by fewer shared sequences. Zero-insertion analyses could be partly confounded by invariant T cells such as MAIT and iNKT, although diverse VJ usage argued against such confounding for most clonotypes. Compared with coincidental sharing between unrelated individuals, an excess of low generation-probability sequences was observed among out-of-frame TCR alpha sequences shared between twins. Because the same donors could not be followed over many years, conclusions were based on cross-sectional statistical analysis. Fewer insertions were carried by abundant cord blood beta clonotypes, a similar but weaker trend appeared in young adult naive repertoires, and no such trend appeared in memory repertoires.

Only healthy Caucasian donors were included. Three pairs of female monozygotic twins, all aged roughly 18 to 29 years, made up the twin cohort. RNA for TCR libraries was isolated from peripheral blood mononuclear cells. The germline ends are 12 bases apart after V is trimmed by 4 bases and J by 2 bases. CDR1 and CDR2 are drawn from the germline V gene: LGHNA, YSLEER. The CDR3 holds 14 amino acids from the cysteine to the phenylalanine. Left in the record is the CDR3 DNA by itself, 42 bases read in frame from the first base. These data were also filed under a second study, of yellow fever vaccine responses in identical twins. That second report states: The authors reported that the T cell response to vaccination in identical twins appeared partly convergent and partly personalized. In identical twins, the study followed T cell clones that responded to the vaccine with precision.

This TCR was sampled from a woman younger than 30 in good health. The sequenced sample consisted of PBMCs. The sequence joins TRBV4-3 to TRBJ2-7; the D gene cannot be resolved reliably. The nucleotide sequence is given as TGCGCCAGCAGCCGTGCATTAAACGCCTACGAGCAGTACTTC. This codes for CASSRALNAYEQYF.